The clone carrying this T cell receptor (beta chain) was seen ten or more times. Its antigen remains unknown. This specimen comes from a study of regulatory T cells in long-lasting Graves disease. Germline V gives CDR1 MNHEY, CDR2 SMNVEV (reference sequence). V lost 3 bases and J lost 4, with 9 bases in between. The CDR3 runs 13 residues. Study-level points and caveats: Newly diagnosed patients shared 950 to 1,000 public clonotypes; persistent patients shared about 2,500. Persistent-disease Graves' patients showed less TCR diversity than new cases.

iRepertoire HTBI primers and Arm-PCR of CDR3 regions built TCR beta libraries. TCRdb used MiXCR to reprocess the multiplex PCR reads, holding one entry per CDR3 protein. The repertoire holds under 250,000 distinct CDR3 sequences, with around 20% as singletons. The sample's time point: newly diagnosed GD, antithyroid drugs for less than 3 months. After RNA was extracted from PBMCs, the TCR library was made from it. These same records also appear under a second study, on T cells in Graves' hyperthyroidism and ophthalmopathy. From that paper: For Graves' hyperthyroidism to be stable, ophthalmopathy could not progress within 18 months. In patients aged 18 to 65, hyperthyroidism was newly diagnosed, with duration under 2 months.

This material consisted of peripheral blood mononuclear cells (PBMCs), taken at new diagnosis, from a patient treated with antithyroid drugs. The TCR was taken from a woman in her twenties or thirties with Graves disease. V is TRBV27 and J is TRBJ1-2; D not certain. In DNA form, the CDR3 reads TGTGCCAGCAGTTTGGCCCTCTCCTATGGCTACACCTTC. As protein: CASSLALSYGYTF.